This T cell receptor (beta chain) was identified during a study of cytomegalovirus exposure and HLA in healthy donors. In the case of this clone: Antigen unknown.

Regarding the study as a whole: First-cohort TCR clusters tended to co-occur in the 130 or so validation repertoires, a later analysis found.

The data were produced by immunoSEQ multiplex PCR, yet TCRdb's version contains in-frame clones alone and is incomplete. The sample carries roughly 260,000 clones, about 83% recorded once. The germline V and J ends were trimmed by 3 bases and 2 bases, with 10 bases remaining between them. This CDR3 region has 14 residues. Germline CDR1 reads LGHNA; CDR2 reads YNFKEQ. The TCR was taken from a man between 18 and 35 years old in good health and CMV-seronegative. Sequenced material: PBMCs. The chain links TRBV4-2 to TRBJ2-5, with D possibly being TRBD2 (5 bases). In nucleotides, the CDR3 is TGTGCCAGCAGCCAGAGGACGGGGCAAGAGACCCAGTACTTC. The encoded protein is CASSQRTGQETQYF.